A single TCR beta chain is shown here with its context. Its antigen is as yet unknown. The germline V gene encodes CDR1 SGDLS and CDR2 YYNGEE. Trimming left V 4 bases short and J 7 bases short, with 14 bases between. The CDR3 loop spans 13 amino acids. The record originates from a study of cytomegalovirus exposure and HLA in healthy donors. Study information: Early released data had around 88 million unique TCRs, all coming from HLA-typed donors. Whole-study results and caveats: The later analysis indicated that the majority of CMV-associated TCR beta chains appeared HLA-restricted. The productive fraction for most TCR beta V segments was about 90% or about 30% in an earlier analysis.

A multiplex PCR was run with 60 Vbeta primers and 13 Jbeta primers. Data came from immunoSEQ multiplex PCR; TCRdb stores just in-frame clones and leaves some out. Of under 250,000 clones listed, over 80% are singletons. Source material: PBMCs. The rearrangement links TRBV9 to TRBJ1-1, with D possibly being TRBD1 (5 bases). The clonotype comes from a boy between 2 and 15 years old in good health and CMV-seronegative. The CDR3 DNA follows: TGTGCCAGCAGCCCACGGGGGGTCGGTGAAGCTTTCTTT. Protein sequence: CASSPRGVGEAFF.